The present TCR beta chain was sequenced within a study of CD8 T cells in ankylosing spondylitis (dated by TCRdb to 2016 to 2017). Study-level background: The study profiled T cell receptor beta repertoires in healthy donors and ankylosing spondylitis patients to find disease-linked TCR variants. The full study cohort was made up of roughly 25 ankylosing spondylitis patients and over 90 healthy donors. Samples of peripheral blood were taken, and for ankylosing spondylitis patients, synovial fluid was collected as well. General conclusions and limits of the study: The disease-linked clones showed a CD8+ phenotype and occurred at relatively low frequencies in peripheral blood. Blood from ankylosing spondylitis patients appeared to be characterized by a TCR beta motif made up of under 10 highly homologous amino acid variants. Some of the motif variants had been reported before in the synovial fluid and blood of reactive arthritis patients, a finding that suggests common disease-initiation mechanisms. The disease-linked clones were reported as significantly enriched in matched synovial fluid samples from ankylosing spondylitis patients.

Sequencing instrument: Illumina HiSeq 2500. Quantitative 5'-RACE with molecular barcodes was used to prepare TCR beta libraries. The published analysis was carried out like this. A new computational method based on a probabilistic model of VDJ rearrangement was used to identify disease-linked TCR variants. Through fastp at Q25 and MiXCR, TCRdb rebuilt clones from the public reads, retaining in-frame beta chains. Every distinct CDR3 protein forms one entry, paired with its most common genes and DNA. These V and J calls derive from TCRdb rather than the authors' analysis. The sample includes about 220,000 distinct CDR3 sequences, with roughly 26% observed a single time. Of the sample, around 6.3% falls within the top ten clones. This clonotype was counted only a few times. Its target antigen remains unknown. Per-base quality was not reported, and no clone a single base away is much larger than it. V is shortened by 10 bases, J by 5 bases, and the region joining them spans 14 bases. CDR1 and CDR2 are drawn from the germline V gene: MDHEN, SYDVKM. Inclusive of the bounding cysteine and phenylalanine, the CDR3 is 12 residues long. The read is trimmed to its CDR3 DNA, 36 bases read in frame from base 1.

The sequence was collected from a male donor with ankylosing spondylitis or in good health (not recorded which). Sequencing used blood, either unsorted or a sorted T cell fraction (not recorded which). The chain couples TRBV28 to TRBJ1-1; the best D guess is TRBD1, with 6 bases matching. The CDR3 protein: CATRGVRTEAFF. The DNA is as follows: TGTGCCACGAGGGGGGTGCGAACTGAAGCTTTCTTT.